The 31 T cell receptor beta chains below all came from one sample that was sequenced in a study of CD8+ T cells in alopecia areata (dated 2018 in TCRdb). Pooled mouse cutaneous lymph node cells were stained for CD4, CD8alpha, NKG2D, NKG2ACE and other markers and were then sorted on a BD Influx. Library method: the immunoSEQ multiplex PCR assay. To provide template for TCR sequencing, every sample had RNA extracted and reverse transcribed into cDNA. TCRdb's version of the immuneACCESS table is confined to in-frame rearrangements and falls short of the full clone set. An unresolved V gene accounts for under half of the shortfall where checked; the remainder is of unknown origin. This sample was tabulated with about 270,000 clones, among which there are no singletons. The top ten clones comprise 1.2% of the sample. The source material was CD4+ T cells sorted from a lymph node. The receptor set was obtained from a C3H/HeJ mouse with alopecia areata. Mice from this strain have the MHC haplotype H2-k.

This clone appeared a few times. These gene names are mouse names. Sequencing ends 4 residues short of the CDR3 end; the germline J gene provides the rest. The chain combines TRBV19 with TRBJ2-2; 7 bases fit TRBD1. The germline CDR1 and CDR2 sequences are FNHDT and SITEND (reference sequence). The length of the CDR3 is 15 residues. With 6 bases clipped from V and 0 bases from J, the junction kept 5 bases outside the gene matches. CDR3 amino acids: CASTQGQTNTGQLYF. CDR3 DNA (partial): TGTGCCAGCACCCAGGGACAGACAAACACCGGG.

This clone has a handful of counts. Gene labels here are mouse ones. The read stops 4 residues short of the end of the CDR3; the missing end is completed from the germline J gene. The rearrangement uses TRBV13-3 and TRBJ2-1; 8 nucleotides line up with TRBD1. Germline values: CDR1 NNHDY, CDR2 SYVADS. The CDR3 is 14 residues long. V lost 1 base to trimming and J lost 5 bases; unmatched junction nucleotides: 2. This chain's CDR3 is CASSDYRGDAEQFF. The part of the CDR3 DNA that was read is TGTGCCAGCAGTGATTACAGGGGGGATGCT.

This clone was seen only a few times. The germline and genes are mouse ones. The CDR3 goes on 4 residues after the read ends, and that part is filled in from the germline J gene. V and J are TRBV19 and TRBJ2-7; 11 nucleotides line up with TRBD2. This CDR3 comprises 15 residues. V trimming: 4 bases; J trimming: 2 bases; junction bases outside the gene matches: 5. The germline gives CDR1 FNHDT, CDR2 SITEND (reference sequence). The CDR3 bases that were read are TGTGCCAGCAGTCCCCGACTGGGGGGGACCTAT. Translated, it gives CASSPRLGGTY. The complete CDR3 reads CASSPRLGGTYEQYF.

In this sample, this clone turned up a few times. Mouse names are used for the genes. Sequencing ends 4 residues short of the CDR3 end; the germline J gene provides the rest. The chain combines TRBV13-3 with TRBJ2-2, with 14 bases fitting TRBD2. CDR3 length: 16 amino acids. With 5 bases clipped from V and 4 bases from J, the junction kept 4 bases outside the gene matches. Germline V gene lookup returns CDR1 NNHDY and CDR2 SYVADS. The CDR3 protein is CASSAGLGGRTGQLYF. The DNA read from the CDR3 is TGTGCCAGCAGCGCGGGACTGGGGGGGCGCACCGGG. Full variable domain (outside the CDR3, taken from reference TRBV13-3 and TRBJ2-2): EAAVTQSPRSKVAVTGGKVTLSCHQTNNHDYMYWYRQDTGHGLRLIHYSYVADSTEKGDIPDGYKASRPSQENFSLILELASLSQTAVYFCASSAGLGGRTGQLYFGEGSKLTVL.

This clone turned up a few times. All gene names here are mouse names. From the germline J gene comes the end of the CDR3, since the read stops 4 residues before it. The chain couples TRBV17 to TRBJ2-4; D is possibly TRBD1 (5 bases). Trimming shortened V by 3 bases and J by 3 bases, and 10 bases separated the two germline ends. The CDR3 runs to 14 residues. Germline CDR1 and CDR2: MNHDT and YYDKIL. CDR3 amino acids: CASSREGIQNTLYF. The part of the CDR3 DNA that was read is TGTGCTAGCAGTAGGGAGGGGATACAAAAC.

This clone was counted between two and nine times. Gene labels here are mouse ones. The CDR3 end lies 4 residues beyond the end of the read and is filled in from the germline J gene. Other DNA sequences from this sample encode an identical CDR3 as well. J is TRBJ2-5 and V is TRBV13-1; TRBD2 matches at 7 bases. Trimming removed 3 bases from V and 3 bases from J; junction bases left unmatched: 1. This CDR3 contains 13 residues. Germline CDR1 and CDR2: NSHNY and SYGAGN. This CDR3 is CASSAGGQDTQYF. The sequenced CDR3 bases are TGTGCCAGCAGTGCGGGGGGGCAAGAC.

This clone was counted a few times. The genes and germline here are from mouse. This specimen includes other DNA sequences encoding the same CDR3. Incomplete CDR3 DNA: TGTGCCAGCACTGGGGGGACTAGTGCAGAA. Translation: CASTGGTSAE. The full-length CDR3 reads as CASTGGTSAETLYF. V gene TRBV13-1 combines with J gene TRBJ2-3, with 8 bases matching TRBD2. The sequence runs out 4 residues before the end of the CDR3; the remainder is reconstructed from the germline J gene. The CDR3 covers 14 residues. The junction had 3 bases not matched to a gene; V was cut back by 6 bases and J by 0 bases. From germline, CDR1 is NSHNY and CDR2 SYGAGN.

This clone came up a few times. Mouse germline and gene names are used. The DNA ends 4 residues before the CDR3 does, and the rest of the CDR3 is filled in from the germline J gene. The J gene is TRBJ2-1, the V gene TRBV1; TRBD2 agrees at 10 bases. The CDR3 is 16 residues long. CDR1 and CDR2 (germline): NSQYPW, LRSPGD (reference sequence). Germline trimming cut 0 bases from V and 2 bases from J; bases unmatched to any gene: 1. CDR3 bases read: TGCACCTGCAGTGCAGAACTGGGGGGGTACTATGCT. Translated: CTCSAELGGYYA. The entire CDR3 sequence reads CTCSAELGGYYAEQFF.

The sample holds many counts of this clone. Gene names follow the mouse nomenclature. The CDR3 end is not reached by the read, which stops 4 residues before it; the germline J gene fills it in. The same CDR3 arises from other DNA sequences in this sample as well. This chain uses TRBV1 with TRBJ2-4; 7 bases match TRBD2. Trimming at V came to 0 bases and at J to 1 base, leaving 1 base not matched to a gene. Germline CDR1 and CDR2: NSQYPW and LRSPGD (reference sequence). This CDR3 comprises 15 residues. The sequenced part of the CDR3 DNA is TGCACCTGCAGTGCAGATCTGGGGGGTCAAAAC. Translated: CTCSADLGGQN. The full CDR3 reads CTCSADLGGQNTLYF.

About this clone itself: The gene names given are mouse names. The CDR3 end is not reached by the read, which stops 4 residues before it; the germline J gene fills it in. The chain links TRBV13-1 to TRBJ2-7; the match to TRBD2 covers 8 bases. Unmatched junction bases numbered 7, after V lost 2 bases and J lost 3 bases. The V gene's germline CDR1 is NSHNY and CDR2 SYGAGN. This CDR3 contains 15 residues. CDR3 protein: CASSETWTGNYEQYF. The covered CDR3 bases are TGTGCCAGCAGTGAGACATGGACTGGGAACTAT.

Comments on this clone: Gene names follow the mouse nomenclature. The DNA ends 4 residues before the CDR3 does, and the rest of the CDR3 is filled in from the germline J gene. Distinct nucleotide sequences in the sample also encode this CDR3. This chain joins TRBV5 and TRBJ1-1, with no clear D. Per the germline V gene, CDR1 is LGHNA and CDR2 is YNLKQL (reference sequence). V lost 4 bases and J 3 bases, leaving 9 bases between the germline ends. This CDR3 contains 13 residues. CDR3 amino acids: CASSPRGDTEVFF. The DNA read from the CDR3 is TGTGCCAGCAGCCCCCGTGGGGACACA.

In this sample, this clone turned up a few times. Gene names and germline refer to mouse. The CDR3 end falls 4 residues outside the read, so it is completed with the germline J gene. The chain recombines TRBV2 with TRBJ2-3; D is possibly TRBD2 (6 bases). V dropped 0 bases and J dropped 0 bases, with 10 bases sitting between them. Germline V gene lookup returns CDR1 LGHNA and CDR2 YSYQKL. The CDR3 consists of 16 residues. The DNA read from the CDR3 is TGTGCCAGCAGCCAAGATCTTGGGGGTAGTGCAGAA. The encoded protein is CASSQDLGGSAE. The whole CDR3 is CASSQDLGGSAETLYF.

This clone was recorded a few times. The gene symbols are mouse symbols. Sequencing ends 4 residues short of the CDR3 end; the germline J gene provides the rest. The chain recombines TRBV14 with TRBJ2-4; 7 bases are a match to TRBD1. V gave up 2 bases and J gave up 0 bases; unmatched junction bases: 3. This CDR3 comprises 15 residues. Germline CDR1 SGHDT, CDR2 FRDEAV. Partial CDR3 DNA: TGTGCCAGCAGTTTTGGGGACAGTAGTCAAAAC. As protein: CASSFGDSSQN. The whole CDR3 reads CASSFGDSSQNTLYF.

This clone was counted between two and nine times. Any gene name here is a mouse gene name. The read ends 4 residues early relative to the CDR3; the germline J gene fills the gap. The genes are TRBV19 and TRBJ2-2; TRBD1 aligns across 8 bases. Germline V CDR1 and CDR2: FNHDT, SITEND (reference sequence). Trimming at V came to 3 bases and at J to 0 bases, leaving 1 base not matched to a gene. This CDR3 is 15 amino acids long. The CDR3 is CASSKQGANTGQLYF. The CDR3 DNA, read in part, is TGTGCCAGCAGTAAACAGGGGGCAAACACCGGG.

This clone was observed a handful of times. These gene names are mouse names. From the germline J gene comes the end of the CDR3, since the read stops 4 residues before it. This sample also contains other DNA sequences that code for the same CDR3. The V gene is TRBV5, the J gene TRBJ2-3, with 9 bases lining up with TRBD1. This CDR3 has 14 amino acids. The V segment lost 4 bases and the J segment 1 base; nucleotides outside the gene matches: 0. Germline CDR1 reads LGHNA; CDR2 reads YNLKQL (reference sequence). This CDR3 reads CASSRTGGAETLYF. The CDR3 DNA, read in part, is TGTGCCAGCAGCCGGACAGGGGGTGCAGAA.

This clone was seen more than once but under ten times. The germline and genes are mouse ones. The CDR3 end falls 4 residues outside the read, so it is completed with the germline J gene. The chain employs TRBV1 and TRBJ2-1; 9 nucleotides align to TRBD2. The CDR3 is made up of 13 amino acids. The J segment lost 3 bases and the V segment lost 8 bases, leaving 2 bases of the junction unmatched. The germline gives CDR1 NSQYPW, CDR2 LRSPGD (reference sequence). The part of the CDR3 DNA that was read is TGCACCTGCTGGGGGGGCGCCTATGCT. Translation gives CTCWGGAYA. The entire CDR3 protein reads CTCWGGAYAEQFF.

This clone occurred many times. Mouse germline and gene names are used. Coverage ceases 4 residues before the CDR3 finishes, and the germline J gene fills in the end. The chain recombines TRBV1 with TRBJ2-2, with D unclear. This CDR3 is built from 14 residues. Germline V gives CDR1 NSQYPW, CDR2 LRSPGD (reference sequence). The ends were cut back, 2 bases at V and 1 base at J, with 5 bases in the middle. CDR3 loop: CTCSANKNTGQLYF. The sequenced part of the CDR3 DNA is TGCACCTGCAGTGCAAACAAAAACACCGGG.

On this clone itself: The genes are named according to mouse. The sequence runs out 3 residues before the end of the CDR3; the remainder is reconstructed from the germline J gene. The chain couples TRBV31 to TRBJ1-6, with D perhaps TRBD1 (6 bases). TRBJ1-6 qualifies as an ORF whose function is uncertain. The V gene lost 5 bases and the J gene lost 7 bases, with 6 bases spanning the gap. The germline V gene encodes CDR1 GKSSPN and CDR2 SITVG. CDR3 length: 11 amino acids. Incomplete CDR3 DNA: TGTGCCTGGGGACAGAATTCGCCC. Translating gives CAWGQNSP. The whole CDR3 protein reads CAWGQNSPLYF.

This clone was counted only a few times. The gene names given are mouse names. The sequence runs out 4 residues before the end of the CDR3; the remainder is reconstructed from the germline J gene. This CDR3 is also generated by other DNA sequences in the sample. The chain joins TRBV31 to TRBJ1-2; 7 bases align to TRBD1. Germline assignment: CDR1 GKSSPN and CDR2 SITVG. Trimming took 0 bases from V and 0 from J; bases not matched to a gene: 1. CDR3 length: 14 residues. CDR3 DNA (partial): TGTGCCTGGAGTCTAACAGGGGCAAACTCC. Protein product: CAWSLTGANS. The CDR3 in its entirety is CAWSLTGANSDYTF.

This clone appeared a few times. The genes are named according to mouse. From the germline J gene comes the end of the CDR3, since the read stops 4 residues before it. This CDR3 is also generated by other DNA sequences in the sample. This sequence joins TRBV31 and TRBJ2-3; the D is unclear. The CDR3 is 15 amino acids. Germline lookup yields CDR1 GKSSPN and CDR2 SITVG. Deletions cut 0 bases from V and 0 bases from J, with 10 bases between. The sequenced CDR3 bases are TGTGCCTGGAGTCTAGGAGGGTCTAGTGCAGAA. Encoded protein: CAWSLGGSSAE. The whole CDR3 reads CAWSLGGSSAETLYF.

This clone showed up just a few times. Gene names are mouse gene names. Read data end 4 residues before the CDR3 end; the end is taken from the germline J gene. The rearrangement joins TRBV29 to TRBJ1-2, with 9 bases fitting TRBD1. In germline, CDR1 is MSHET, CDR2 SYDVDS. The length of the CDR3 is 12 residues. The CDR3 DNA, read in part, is TGTGCTAGCAGGGACAGGGGCGGC. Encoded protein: CASRDRGG. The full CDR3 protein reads CASRDRGGDYTF.

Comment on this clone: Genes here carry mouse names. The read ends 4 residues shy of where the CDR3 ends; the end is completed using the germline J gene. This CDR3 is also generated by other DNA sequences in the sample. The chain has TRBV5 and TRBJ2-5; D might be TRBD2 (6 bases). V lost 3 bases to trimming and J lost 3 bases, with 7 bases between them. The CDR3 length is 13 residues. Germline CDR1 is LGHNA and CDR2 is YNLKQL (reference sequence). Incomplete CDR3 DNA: TGTGCCAGCAGCCAGACTGGACAAGAC. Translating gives CASSQTGQD. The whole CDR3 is CASSQTGQDTQYF.

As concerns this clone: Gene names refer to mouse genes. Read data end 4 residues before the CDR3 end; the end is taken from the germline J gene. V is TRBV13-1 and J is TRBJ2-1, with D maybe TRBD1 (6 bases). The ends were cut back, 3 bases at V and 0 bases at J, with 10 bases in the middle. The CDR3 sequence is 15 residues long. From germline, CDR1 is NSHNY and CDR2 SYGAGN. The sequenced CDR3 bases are TGTGCCAGCAGTGTCAGGGGATATAACTATGCT. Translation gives CASSVRGYNYA. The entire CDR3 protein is CASSVRGYNYAEQFF.

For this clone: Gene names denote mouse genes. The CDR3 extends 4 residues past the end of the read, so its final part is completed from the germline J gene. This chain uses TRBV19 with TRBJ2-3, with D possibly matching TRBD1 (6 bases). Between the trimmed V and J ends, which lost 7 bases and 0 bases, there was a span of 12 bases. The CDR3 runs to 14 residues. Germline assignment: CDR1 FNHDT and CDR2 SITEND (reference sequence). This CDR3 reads CASGPRGSAETLYF. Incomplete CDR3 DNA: TGTGCCAGCGGCCCCAGGGGTAGTGCAGAA.

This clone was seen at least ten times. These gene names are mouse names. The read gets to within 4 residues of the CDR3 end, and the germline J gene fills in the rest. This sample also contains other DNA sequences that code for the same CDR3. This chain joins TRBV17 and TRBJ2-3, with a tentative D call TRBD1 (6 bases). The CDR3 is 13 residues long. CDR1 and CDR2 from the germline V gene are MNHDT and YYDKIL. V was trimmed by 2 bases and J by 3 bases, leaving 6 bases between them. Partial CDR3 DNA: TGTGCTAGCAGTAGACAGGGGGCAGAA. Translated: CASSRQGAE. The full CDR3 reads CASSRQGAETLYF.

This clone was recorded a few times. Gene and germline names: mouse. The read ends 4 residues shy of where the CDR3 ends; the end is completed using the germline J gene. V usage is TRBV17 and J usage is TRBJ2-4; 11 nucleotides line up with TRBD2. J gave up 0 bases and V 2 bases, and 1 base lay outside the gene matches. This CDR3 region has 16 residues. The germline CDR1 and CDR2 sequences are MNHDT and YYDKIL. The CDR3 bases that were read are TGTGCTAGCAGTAGACGACTGGGGGGGAGTCAAAAC. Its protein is CASSRRLGGSQN. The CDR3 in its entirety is CASSRRLGGSQNTLYF.

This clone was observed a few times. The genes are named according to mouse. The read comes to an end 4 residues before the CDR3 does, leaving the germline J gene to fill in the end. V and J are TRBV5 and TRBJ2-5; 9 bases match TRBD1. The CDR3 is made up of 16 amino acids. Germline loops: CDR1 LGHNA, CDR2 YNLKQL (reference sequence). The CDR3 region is CASSQDRTGEGDTQYF. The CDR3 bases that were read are TGTGCCAGCAGCCAAGATAGGACAGGGGAAGGAGAC.

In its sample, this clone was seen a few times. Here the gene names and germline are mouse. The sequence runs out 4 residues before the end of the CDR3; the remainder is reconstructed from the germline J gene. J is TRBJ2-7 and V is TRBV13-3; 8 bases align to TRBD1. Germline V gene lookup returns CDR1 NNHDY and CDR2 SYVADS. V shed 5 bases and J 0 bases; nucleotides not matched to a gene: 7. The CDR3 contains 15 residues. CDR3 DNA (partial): TGTGCCAGCAGAACTCCCGGGACAGGCTCCTAT. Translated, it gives CASRTPGTGSY. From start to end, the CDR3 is CASRTPGTGSYEQYF.

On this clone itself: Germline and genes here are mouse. This CDR3 reads CASSPPGGRYEQYF. CDR3 DNA (partial): TGTGCCAGCAGCCCCCCTGGGGGGCGCTAT. This sequence joins TRBV5 and TRBJ2-7, with 8 positions matching TRBD2. The read stops 4 residues short of the end of the CDR3; the missing end is completed from the germline J gene. Trimming took 4 bases from V and 3 from J; bases not matched to a gene: 5. The CDR3 is 14 amino acids. In germline, CDR1 is LGHNA, CDR2 YNLKQL (reference sequence).

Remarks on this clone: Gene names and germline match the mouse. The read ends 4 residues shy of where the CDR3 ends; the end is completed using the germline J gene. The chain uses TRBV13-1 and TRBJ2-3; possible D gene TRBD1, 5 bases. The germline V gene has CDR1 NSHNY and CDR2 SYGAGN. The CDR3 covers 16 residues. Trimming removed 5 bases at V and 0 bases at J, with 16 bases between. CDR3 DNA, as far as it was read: TGTGCCAGCAGAGGGCCAGGGATAACTAGTGCAGAA. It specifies CASRGPGITSAE. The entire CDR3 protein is CASRGPGITSAETLYF.

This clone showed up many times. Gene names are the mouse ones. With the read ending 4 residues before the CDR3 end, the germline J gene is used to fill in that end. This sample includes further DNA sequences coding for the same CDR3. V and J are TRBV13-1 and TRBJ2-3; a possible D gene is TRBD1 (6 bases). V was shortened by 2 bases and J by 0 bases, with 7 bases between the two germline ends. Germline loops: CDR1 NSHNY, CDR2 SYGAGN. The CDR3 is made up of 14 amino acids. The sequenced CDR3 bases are TGTGCCAGCAGTGAGGGACAAAGTGCAGAA. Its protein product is CASSEGQSAE. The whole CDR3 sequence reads CASSEGQSAETLYF.